This TCR beta chain is from a study of regulatory T cells in long-lasting Graves disease. Turning to the study itself: The study counted Graves' disease as persistent given over 5 years of antithyroid drugs and positive TSH receptor antibodies.

Whole-study findings and limits: Preferential use of TRBV28, TRBJ1-2 and TRBJ2-5 was seen in persistent disease. TCR diversity was lower in persistent than newly diagnosed Graves' disease.

Time point denoted: persistent/refractory GD, antithyroid drugs over 5 years with positive TRAb. After RNA was extracted from PBMCs, the TCR library was made from it. This CDR3 is built from 15 residues. Deletions cut 7 bases from V and 0 bases from J, with 15 bases between. Germline V gene data show CDR1 as LNHDA and CDR2 as SQIVND (reference sequence). HTBI primers from iRepertoire and Arm-PCR of CDR3 regions yielded the TCR beta libraries. Using its own MiXCR run on the multiplex PCR reads, TCRdb lists one record per CDR3 protein. This table holds 350,000 to 450,000 distinct CDR3 sequences, 20% to 25% found once. A remark on this clonotype: Its antigen is unknown.

The sample here was peripheral blood mononuclear cells (PBMCs), taken when the disease was refractory, from a patient treated with antithyroid drugs. The chain is built from TRBV19 and TRBJ1-1; D uncertain. The TCR originated in a female donor with Graves disease. This chain's CDR3 is CASTPRAPLNTEAFF. CDR3 coding DNA: TGTGCCAGTACCCCGAGGGCACCTTTGAACACTGAAGCTTTCTTT.